Shown below are 9 T cell receptor beta chains from a single sample sequenced in a study of T-cell reconstitution after alpha-beta-depleted transplantation in children. During its preparation, the TCRbeta library received unique molecular identifiers. Each CDR3 protein is one row after TCRdb ran MiXCR on the PCR reads. Among around 270,000 distinct CDR3 sequences listed, about 9.4% were seen once. The sequencing used PBMCs, collected before TCRalphabeta/CD19-depleted stem cell transplant. All receptors come from a boy under two years old with acute myeloid leukemia, due to receive a stem cell transplant.

This chain uses TRBV4-3 with TRBJ2-1; D perhaps matches TRBD1 (5 bases). V dropped 0 bases and J dropped 0 bases, with 9 bases sitting between them. Germline V gives CDR1 LGHNA, CDR2 YSLEER. The CDR3 runs 16 residues. The CDR3 protein is CASSQDRDSSYNEQFF. Here the CDR3 DNA reads TGCGCCAGCAGCCAAGATCGCGACAGCTCCTACAATGAGCAGTTCTTC.

This clonotype came up many times. The rearrangement joins TRBV7-2 to TRBJ2-7; possible D gene TRBD2, 6 bases. The V end was cut by 1 base, the J end by 3 bases, with 13 bases between. The CDR3 has 15 residues. Germline V gene lookup returns CDR1 SGHTA and CDR2 FQGNSA. CDR3 nucleotides: TGTGCCAGCAGCTTAGGACTAGAAGTAATCTACGAGCAGTACTTC. Translated, it gives CASSLGLEVIYEQYF.

This clonotype was observed a few times. The chain has TRBV10-3 and TRBJ2-7, with TRBD1 identical over 7 bases. The CDR3 is 15 amino acids. J gave up 1 base and V 5 bases, and 8 bases lay outside the gene matches. Germline lookup yields CDR1 ENHRY and CDR2 SYGVKD. CDR3 sequence reads: CAISRTTGYSYEQYF. The CDR3 DNA sequence: TGTGCCATCAGTCGCACGACAGGGTATTCCTACGAGCAGTACTTC.

This clonotype was seen at least ten times. The rearrangement uses TRBV29-1 and TRBJ2-3, with D maybe TRBD1 (6 bases). V was clipped by 4 bases and J by 2 bases, with 10 bases between them. CDR3 length equals 13 residues. CDR1 SQVTM and CDR2 ANQGSEA come from the germline V gene. CDR3 residues: CSVGQVITDTQYF. CDR3 nucleotide sequence: TGCAGCGTTGGACAGGTAATCACAGATACGCAGTATTTT.

This clonotype was picked up many times. This sequence joins TRBV12-3 or TRBV12-4 and TRBJ2-7; the D is unclear. With 4 bases removed from V and 6 bases from J, the gap between germline ends came to 10 bases. This CDR3 spans 12 amino acids. The CDR3 sequence: CASSWFRGEQYF. CDR3 DNA sequence: TGTGCCAGCAGTTGGTTTCGTGGCGAGCAGTACTTC.

The chain employs TRBV12-3 or TRBV12-4 and TRBJ2-3, with 13 positions matching TRBD2. The CDR3 length is 19 residues. V was pared by 1 base and J by 2 bases, with 9 bases of the junction left unmatched. This CDR3 is CASSLVVLAGGGVTDTQYF. CDR3 nucleotides: TGTGCCAGCAGTTTAGTGGTACTAGCGGGAGGGGGGGTCACAGATACGCAGTATTTT.

This clonotype was observed at least ten times. The V gene is TRBV20-1, the J gene TRBJ2-3, with 9 bases identical to TRBD2. Trimming at V came to 2 bases and at J to 4 bases, leaving 4 bases not matched to a gene. Germline assignment: CDR1 DFQATT and CDR2 SNEGSKA (reference sequence). The CDR3 sequence is 14 residues long. This CDR3 reads CSARLAGSSDTQYF. CDR3 in DNA: TGCAGTGCTAGACTAGCGGGATCTTCAGATACGCAGTATTTT.

The chain combines TRBV18 with TRBJ2-7; D call uncertain. The CDR3 covers 16 residues. Trimming pared 0 bases from V and 0 bases from J, leaving 12 bases between. Germline loops: CDR1 KGHSH, CDR2 LQKENI. CDR3 region: CASSPPSRWSSYEQYF. The CDR3 region has the DNA TGTGCCAGCTCACCACCGTCCAGATGGAGCTCCTACGAGCAGTACTTC.

Concerning this clonotype itself: This may arise from a read error, as a much more abundant clone is one base away. V and J are TRBV7-9 and TRBJ2-1, with 9 bases fitting TRBD2. From germline, CDR1 is SEHNR and CDR2 FQNEAQ (reference sequence). This CDR3 contains 15 residues. In nucleotides, the CDR3 is TGTGCCAGCAGATTAGCGGGAGACCGAAACAATGAGCAGTTCTTC. Translated, it gives CASRLAGDRNNEQFF.